This T cell receptor beta chain derives from a study of vaccination effects on CD4 cells after COVID-19. Regarding this clone: Its antigen remains unidentified.

Sequenced by immunoSEQ multiplex PCR; TCRdb stores in-frame clones only, minus some. The sample holds tens of thousands of clones, around 70% seen once. The V and J ends lost 8 bases and 2 bases respectively, with 5 bases between them. This CDR3 is 11 amino acids long. Germline values: CDR1 ENHRY, CDR2 SYGVKD. Following an approximately 10-day culture, CD4+ T cells were purified. Subjects were given two BNT162b2 or mRNA-1273 vaccine doses. Sequencing used CD4+ T cells from PBMCs cultured without peptide, obtained after COVID-19 vaccination. The source is a human donor who received a COVID-19 vaccine. The chain couples TRBV10-3 to TRBJ2-3, with no clear D. The CDR3 DNA sequence: TGTGCCATCTCCGACACAGATACGCAGTATTTT. Its translation: CAISDTDTQYF.